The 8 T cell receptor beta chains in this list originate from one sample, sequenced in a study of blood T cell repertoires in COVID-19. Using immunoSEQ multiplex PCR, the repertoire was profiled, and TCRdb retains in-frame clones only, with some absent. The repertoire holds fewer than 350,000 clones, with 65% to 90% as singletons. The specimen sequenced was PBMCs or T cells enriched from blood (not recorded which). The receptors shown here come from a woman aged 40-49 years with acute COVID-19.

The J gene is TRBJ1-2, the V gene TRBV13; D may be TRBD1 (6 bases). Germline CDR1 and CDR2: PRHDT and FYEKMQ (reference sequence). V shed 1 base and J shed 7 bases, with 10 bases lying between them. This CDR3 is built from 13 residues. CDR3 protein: CASSLDRVSGYTF. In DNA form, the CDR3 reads TGTGCCAGCAGCTTAGACAGGGTCAGTGGCTACACCTTC.

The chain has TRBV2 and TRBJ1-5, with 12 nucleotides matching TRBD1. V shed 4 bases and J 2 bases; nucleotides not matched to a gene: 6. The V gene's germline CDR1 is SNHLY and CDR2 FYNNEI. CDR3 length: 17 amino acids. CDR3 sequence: CASSVGDRGLGNQPQHF. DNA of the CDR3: TGTGCCAGCAGTGTTGGGGACAGGGGGCTTGGCAATCAGCCCCAGCATTTT.

The CDR3 DNA reads TGTGCCAGCAGCCAAGAGGTCAGGGGCGCTGGCTACACCTTC. Translation: CASSQEVRGAGYTF. The chain combines TRBV14 with TRBJ1-2; maybe TRBD1 (6 bases). The germline CDR1 and CDR2 sequences are SGHDN and FVKESK. V lost 0 bases, J lost 7 bases, and 12 bases lay in between. The CDR3 length is 14 residues.

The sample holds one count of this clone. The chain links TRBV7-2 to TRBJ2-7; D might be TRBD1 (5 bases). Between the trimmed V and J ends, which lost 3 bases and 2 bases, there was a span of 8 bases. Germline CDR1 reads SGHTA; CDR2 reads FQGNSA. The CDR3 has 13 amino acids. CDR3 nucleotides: TGTGCCAGCAGCTTTCAGGGTCCCTACGAGCAGTACTTC. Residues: CASSFQGPYEQYF.

CDR3 loop: CASSVGGGEGNEQFF. In DNA form, the CDR3 reads TGTGCCAGCAGCGTAGGAGGGGGTGAGGGCAATGAGCAGTTCTTC. The V gene is TRBV9, the J gene TRBJ2-1; D might be TRBD1 (6 bases). In germline, CDR1 is SGDLS, CDR2 YYNGEE. Trimming pared 0 bases from V and 6 bases from J, leaving 13 bases between. The CDR3 has 15 residues.

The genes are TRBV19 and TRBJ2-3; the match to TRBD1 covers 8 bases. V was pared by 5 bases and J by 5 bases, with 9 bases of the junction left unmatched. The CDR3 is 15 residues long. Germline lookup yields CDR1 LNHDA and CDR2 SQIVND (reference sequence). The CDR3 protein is CASSYWGQVKDTQYF. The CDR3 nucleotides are TGTGCCAGTAGTTACTGGGGACAGGTCAAAGATACGCAGTATTTT.

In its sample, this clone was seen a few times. The CDR3 protein is CASSSVGGDYTF. CDR3 DNA: TGTGCCAGCAGTTCCGTCGGGGGTGACTACACCTTC. The chain links TRBV12-3 or TRBV12-4 to TRBJ1-2; TRBD1 is a possible D gene (5 bases). CDR3 length: 12 amino acids. V dropped 4 bases and J dropped 10 bases, with 13 bases sitting between them.

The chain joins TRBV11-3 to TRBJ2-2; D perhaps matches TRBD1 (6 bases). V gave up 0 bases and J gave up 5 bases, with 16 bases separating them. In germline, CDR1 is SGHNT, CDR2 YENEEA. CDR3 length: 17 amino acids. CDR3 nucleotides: TGTGCCAGCAGCTTAGACTCACTAACAGGGCTGACCGGGGAGCTGTTTTTT. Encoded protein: CASSLDSLTGLTGELFF.